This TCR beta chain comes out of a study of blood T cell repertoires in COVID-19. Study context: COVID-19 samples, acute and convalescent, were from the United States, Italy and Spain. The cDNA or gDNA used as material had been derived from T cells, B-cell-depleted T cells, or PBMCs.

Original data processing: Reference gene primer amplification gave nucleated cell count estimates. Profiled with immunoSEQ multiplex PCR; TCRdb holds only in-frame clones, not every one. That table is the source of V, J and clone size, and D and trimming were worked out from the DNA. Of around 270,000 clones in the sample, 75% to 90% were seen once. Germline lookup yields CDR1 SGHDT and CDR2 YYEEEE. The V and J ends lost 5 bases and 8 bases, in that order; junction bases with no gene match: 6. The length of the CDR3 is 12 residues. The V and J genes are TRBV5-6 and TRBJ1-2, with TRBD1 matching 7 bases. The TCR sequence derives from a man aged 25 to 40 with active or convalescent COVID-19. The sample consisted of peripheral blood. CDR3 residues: CASRGQVVGYTF. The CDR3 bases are TGTGCCAGCAGAGGACAGGTCGTAGGCTACACCTTC.